The TCR beta chain described here comes from a study of regulatory T cells in long-lasting Graves disease. Overall study: To qualify as persistent, Graves' disease required over 5 years of antithyroid drugs with positive TSH receptor antibodies.

The germline V gene has CDR1 LNHDA and CDR2 SQIVND (reference sequence). The CDR3 consists of 13 residues. With 7 bases removed from V and 6 bases from J, the gap between germline ends came to 13 bases. Indicated time point: persistent/refractory GD, antithyroid drugs over 5 years with positive TRAb. The TCR library was made from RNA that had been extracted from PBMCs in TRIzol. Findings and caveats of the study: Patients with persistent disease shared some 2,900 public clonotypes, outpacing the roughly 970 shared by new patients. Lower TCR diversity was seen in persistent Graves' patients than in newly diagnosed ones.

This clonotype was counted at least ten times. Its target is not known. Libraries of TCR beta came from iRepertoire HTBI primers plus Arm-PCR of CDR3 regions. TCRdb analysed the multiplex PCR reads with MiXCR anew, one entry per CDR3 protein. The sample shows about 290,000 distinct CDR3 sequences, 22% of them seen only once. The material was peripheral blood mononuclear cells (PBMCs), obtained when the disease was refractory, from a patient treated with antithyroid drugs. The chain recombines TRBV19 with TRBJ1-5, with D unresolved. The clonotype originates from a female donor with Graves disease. The CDR3 here is CASNEGTGQPQHF. The CDR3 DNA is TGTGCCAGTAACGAGGGAACGGGTCAGCCCCAGCATTTT.